The 27 T cell receptor beta chains reported below all come from one sample, sequenced in a study of blood T cell repertoires in COVID-19. Method: immunoSEQ multiplex PCR; TCRdb's copy keeps in-frame clones and lacks some. The sample shows around 68,000 clones, around 80% of them seen only once. The sequenced sample was peripheral blood. All receptors derive from a woman in her forties or fifties with acute or convalescent COVID-19.

This clone turned up a few times. V is TRBV29-1 and J is TRBJ1-2; 11 nucleotides align to TRBD1. The CDR3 consists of 14 residues. V lost 1 base, J lost 3 bases, and 1 base stayed unmatched. The germline gives CDR1 SQVTM, CDR2 ANQGSEA. CDR3 loop: CSVEGTGGDYGYTF. The DNA of the CDR3 is TGCAGCGTTGAAGGGACAGGGGGCGACTATGGCTACACCTTC.

V and J are TRBV29-1 and TRBJ2-3; D possibly corresponds to TRBD2 (6 bases). CDR3 length equals 14 residues. V lost 6 bases and J 5 bases, leaving 18 bases between the germline ends. Looked up from germline, CDR1 is SQVTM and CDR2 is ANQGSEA. In DNA form, the CDR3 reads TGCAGCGTGACTAGTCCCGAAACGGGAGATACGCAGTATTTT. This gives the protein CSVTSPETGDTQYF.

The chain has TRBV19 and TRBJ2-7; TRBD2 agrees at 7 bases. CDR3 length: 14 residues. Germline loops: CDR1 LNHDA, CDR2 SQIVND (reference sequence). V lost 4 bases to trimming and J lost 5 bases; unmatched junction nucleotides: 8. As DNA, the CDR3 is TGTGCCAGTAGTAGAGGACTAGTCGGGGACGAGCAGTACTTC. This codes for CASSRGLVGDEQYF.

The chain combines TRBV19 with TRBJ2-2, with D maybe TRBD2 (5 bases). CDR3 size: 14 residues. V was trimmed by 6 bases and J by 7 bases, leaving 15 bases between them. The V gene's germline CDR1 is LNHDA and CDR2 SQIVND (reference sequence). The CDR3 sequence: CASRAGNSYGELFF. CDR3 nucleotide sequence: TGTGCCAGTAGGGCGGGCAATTCCTACGGGGAGCTGTTTTTT. Together with reference TRBV19 and TRBJ2-2, the CDR3 gives the full variable domain: DGGITQSPKYLFRKEGQNVTLSCEQNLNHDAMYWYRQDPGQGLRLIYYSQIVNDFQKGDIAEGYSVSREKKESFPLTVTSAQKNPTAFYLCASRAGNSYGELFFGEGSRLTVL.

The rearrangement joins TRBV6-2 or TRBV6-3 to TRBJ2-3; D gene ambiguous. Germline assignment: CDR1 MNHEY and CDR2 SVGEGT. V dropped 2 bases and J dropped 5 bases, with 11 bases sitting between them. This CDR3 is built from 14 residues. This CDR3 reads CASSYVESEDTQYF. The DNA for the CDR3 is TGTGCCAGCAGTTACGTAGAAAGTGAAGATACGCAGTATTTT.

This chain joins TRBV7-8 and TRBJ2-3; 14 bases are a match to TRBD2. The CDR3 contains 18 residues. The germline gives CDR1 SGHVS, CDR2 FQNEAQ. J lost 2 bases, V lost 6 bases, and 10 bases had no gene match. The DNA of the CDR3 is TGTGCCAGCAGAAGTAGGACTAGCGGGGGGAAGAACACAGATACGCAGTATTTT. The encoded protein is CASRSRTSGGKNTDTQYF.

The rearrangement joins TRBV4-3 to TRBJ1-1; possibly TRBD1 for D (5 bases). CDR1 and CDR2 (germline): LGHNA, YSLEER. This CDR3 region has 14 residues. The V and J ends lost 2 bases and 1 base respectively, with 8 bases between them. The CDR3 coding sequence is TGCGCCAGCAGCCAAACAGGCCAGAACACTGAAGCTTTCTTT. Translation gives CASSQTGQNTEAFF.

The V gene is TRBV6-5, the J gene TRBJ1-2, with D hard to call. Germline values: CDR1 MNHEY, CDR2 SVGAGI. The CDR3 extends over 14 amino acids. Trimming stripped 0 bases from V and 6 bases from J, with 11 bases between. Written as DNA, the CDR3 is TGTGCCAGCAGTTACTCTATAGGAGTCCATGGCTACACCTTC. Translation: CASSYSIGVHGYTF.

This clone has more than one count but fewer than ten. The chain uses TRBV18 and TRBJ2-1; a weak D match, TRBD2 (5 bases). This CDR3 contains 14 residues. The germline CDR1 and CDR2 sequences are KGHSH and LQKENI. Trimming shortened V by 1 base and J by 6 bases, and 10 bases separated the two germline ends. Here the CDR3 DNA reads TGTGCCAGCTCACCACTTGGACTGAGCAATGAGCAGTTCTTC. Protein: CASSPLGLSNEQFF. Supplemented by reference TRBV18 and TRBJ2-1, the full variable domain reads NAGVMQNPRHLVRRRGQEARLRCSPMKGHSHVYWYRQLPEEGLKFMVYLQKENIIDESGMPKERFSAEFPKEGPSILRIQQVVRGDSAAYFCASSPLGLSNEQFFGPGTRLTVL.

This clone is a singleton in its sample. This chain uses TRBV7-2 with TRBJ2-7, with 11 bases aligning to TRBD2. J was trimmed by 2 bases and V by 4 bases; bases with no gene match: 4. The length of the CDR3 is 15 residues. Germline values: CDR1 SGHTA, CDR2 FQGNSA. The CDR3 nucleotides read TGTGCCAGCAGCTCTCTAGCGGGAGGAACCTACGAGCAGTACTTC. Protein sequence: CASSSLAGGTYEQYF.

CDR3 loop: CASSPQGYTEAFF. The CDR3 DNA reads as TGTGCCAGCAGCCCGCAGGGGTACACTGAAGCTTTCTTT. The chain employs TRBV3-1 (or the pseudogene TRBV3-2) and TRBJ1-1; possibly TRBD1 for D (6 bases). There are 13 residues in the CDR3. V lost 4 bases and J lost 3, with 9 bases in between. Germline V gene data show CDR1 as LGHDT and CDR2 as YNNKEL (reference sequence).

This sequence joins TRBV2 and TRBJ1-1; 8 bases fit TRBD1. V lost 6 bases to trimming and J lost 0 bases; unmatched junction nucleotides: 6. The germline CDR1 and CDR2 sequences are SNHLY and FYNNEI. This CDR3 comprises 15 residues. The CDR3 coding sequence is TGTGCCAGCAGGGAGACAGGGGAAATGAACACTGAAGCTTTCTTT. This codes for CASRETGEMNTEAFF.

The rearrangement joins TRBV7-9 to TRBJ1-3, with TRBD1 as a possible D gene (5 bases). The germline V gene has CDR1 SEHNR and CDR2 FQNEAQ (reference sequence). The CDR3 covers 18 residues. Between the trimmed V and J ends, which lost 5 bases and 0 bases, there was a span of 20 bases. CDR3 in DNA: TGTGCCAGCAGCCGGGGGGACGGTGGTCAGAGCTCTGGAAACACCATATATTTT. This sequence encodes CASSRGDGGQSSGNTIYF.

This clone was recorded only once. The V call is TRBV19, the J call TRBJ2-2, with TRBD2 matching over 10 bases. CDR1 is LNHDA, CDR2 SQIVND, per germline (reference sequence). Losses at the gene ends were 4 bases for V and 7 bases for J; bases not matched to a gene: 9. This CDR3 has 16 residues. The CDR3 protein is CASSSSGRAWGGELFF. Written as DNA, the CDR3 is TGTGCCAGTAGTAGCAGCGGGAGGGCCTGGGGCGGGGAGCTGTTTTTT.

The rearrangement uses TRBV18 and TRBJ1-1; 8 nucleotides align to TRBD1. Germline V gives CDR1 KGHSH, CDR2 LQKENI. Unmatched junction bases numbered 13, after V lost 5 bases and J lost 5 bases. This CDR3 comprises 16 residues. The CDR3 loop reads CASSFQMTGEGTEAFF. The CDR3 DNA reads as TGTGCCAGCTCATTCCAGATGACAGGGGAGGGTACTGAAGCTTTCTTT.

The chain joins TRBV5-1 to TRBJ1-6; maybe TRBD1 (5 bases). This CDR3 has 15 amino acids. The V end lost 1 base, the J end lost 7 bases, and 12 bases lay between the germline ends. Germline-derived CDR1 and CDR2 are SGHRS and YFSETQ. CDR3 protein: CASSLLQGGNSPLHF. The DNA of the CDR3 is TGCGCCAGCAGCTTGCTGCAGGGCGGCAATTCACCCCTCCACTTT.

V gene TRBV10-3 combines with J gene TRBJ1-2; TRBD1 might be the D (5 bases). Germline-derived CDR1 and CDR2 are ENHRY and SYGVKD. The CDR3 is made up of 14 amino acids. The V end was cut by 5 bases, the J end by 4 bases, with 14 bases between. CDR3 sequence: CAISQGTGAYGYTF. The CDR3 DNA reads TGTGCCATCAGTCAAGGCACAGGCGCCTATGGCTACACCTTC.

The chain joins TRBV7-2 to TRBJ2-5; TRBD2 is a possible D gene (5 bases). Germline-derived CDR1 and CDR2 are SGHTA and FQGNSA. Deletions cut 8 bases from V and 7 bases from J, with 23 bases between. The CDR3 contains 15 residues. CDR3 amino acids: CASSPGSVHEGTQYF. Here the CDR3 DNA reads TGTGCCAGCTCCCCGGGGTCTGTCCACGAAGGGACCCAGTACTTC.

This clone was recorded only once. The chain combines TRBV6-5 with TRBJ1-4, with 8 bases identical to TRBD1. This CDR3 has 15 amino acids. Germline assignment: CDR1 MNHEY and CDR2 SVGAGI. V trimming: 7 bases; J trimming: 8 bases; junction bases outside the gene matches: 12. The CDR3 DNA is TGTGCCAGCATCCACAGGGGGAGAGTTGGGGAAAAACTGTTTTTT. Protein product: CASIHRGRVGEKLFF.

CDR3 protein: CASFTGSGTGELFF. CDR3 bases: TGTGCCAGCTTCACAGGGAGCGGCACCGGGGAGCTGTTTTTT. The rearrangement uses TRBV6-5 and TRBJ2-2; D may be TRBD1 (6 bases). This CDR3 region has 14 residues. Germline V lookup: CDR1 MNHEY, CDR2 SVGAGI. V was cut by 8 bases and J by 4 bases, with 14 bases left in between.

V gene TRBV28 combines with J gene TRBJ1-5; D gene ambiguous. V was cut by 10 bases and J by 6 bases, with 19 bases left in between. The CDR3 covers 14 residues. CDR1 and CDR2 from the germline V gene are MDHEN and SYDVKM. The CDR3 spells CAISSEIVAQPQHF. The CDR3 nucleotides are TGTGCCATAAGTTCCGAGATCGTCGCTCAGCCCCAGCATTTT. The variable domain in full, completed from reference TRBV28 and TRBJ1-5, reads DVKVTQSSRYLVKRTGEKVFLECVQDMDHENMFWYRQDPGLGLRLIYFSYDVKMKEKGDIPEGYSVSREKKERFSLILESASTNQTSMYLCAISSEIVAQPQHFGDGTRLSIL.

This sequence joins TRBV9 and TRBJ2-6; D call uncertain. CDR1 and CDR2 (germline): SGDLS, YYNGEE. CDR3 length equals 16 residues. V lost 0 bases and J lost 5, with 12 bases in between. The CDR3 here is CASSVEHSPWANVLTF. For the CDR3, the DNA is TGTGCCAGCAGCGTAGAGCACTCACCCTGGGCCAACGTCCTGACTTTC.

The table lists this clone with many counts. The chain employs TRBV28 and TRBJ2-1; perhaps TRBD2 as D (5 bases). This CDR3 spans 15 amino acids. V dropped 3 bases and J dropped 2 bases, with 11 bases sitting between them. CDR1 and CDR2 (germline): MDHEN, SYDVKM. The CDR3, as DNA: TGTGCCAGCAGTTTGATGGGGAGCACCTACAATGAGCAGTTCTTC. It codes for CASSLMGSTYNEQFF.

This chain joins TRBV18 and TRBJ1-6; TRBD1 aligns across 9 bases. With 2 bases clipped from V and 7 bases from J, the junction kept 12 bases outside the gene matches. CDR1 and CDR2 (germline): KGHSH, LQKENI. The CDR3 contains 18 residues. For the CDR3, the DNA is TGTGCCAGCTCACCAACCACGGACAGGGGTTCAGAAAATTCACCCCTCCACTTT. Protein product: CASSPTTDRGSENSPLHF.

This chain connects TRBV28 to TRBJ2-1; 12 bases agree with TRBD2. The CDR3 spans 16 residues. Germline CDR1 MDHEN, CDR2 SYDVKM. V lost 7 bases to trimming and J lost 0 bases; unmatched junction nucleotides: 4. Here the CDR3 DNA reads TGTGCCAGCATCAAGACTAGCGGGAGCTCCTACAATGAGCAGTTCTTC. It translates to CASIKTSGSSYNEQFF.

The rearrangement uses TRBV19 and TRBJ2-2, with 7 bases identical to TRBD1. Germline trimming cut 5 bases from V and 0 bases from J; bases unmatched to any gene: 6. This CDR3 is 16 amino acids long. The germline V gene encodes CDR1 LNHDA and CDR2 SQIVND (reference sequence). The CDR3 sequence is CASSSRQGPNTGELFF. The DNA of the CDR3 is TGTGCCAGTAGTTCCAGACAGGGACCGAACACCGGGGAGCTGTTTTTT.

The V call is TRBV6-6, the J call TRBJ1-1; tentatively, D is TRBD1 (5 bases). Germline values: CDR1 MNHNY, CDR2 SVGAGI (reference sequence). The V gene lost 2 bases and the J gene lost 6 bases, with 13 bases spanning the gap. This CDR3 contains 14 residues. CDR3 loop: CASSYEEGTAEAFF. In DNA, the CDR3 is TGTGCCAGCAGTTACGAGGAGGGGACCGCTGAAGCTTTCTTT.